The source of this T cell receptor beta chain is a study of T cell repertoires in cytomegalovirus infection (dated by TCRdb to between 2019 and 2020). Notes on the research overall: Alongside well-studied HLA-B-restricted epitopes, the peptide stimulations were aimed at recently identified HLA-C-restricted CMV epitopes, whose presentation resists viral immunomodulation. Donor HLA type was relevant to the analysis, as public TCR beta signatures indicated carriage of CMV infection together with the matching HLA type. Points the paper makes about the study in general: In the ex vivo response, HLA-C-restricted CMV-specific TCR beta clonotypes were dominant, and in two of eight donors the single most frequent clonotype came from this HLA-C-restricted group. Cumulative frequency of public TCR beta family members discriminated carriers of CMV infection plus the relevant HLA type in this cohort and an independent approximately 370-donor cohort.

TCRdb lists the instrument as Illumina HiSeq 1500. TCRdb applied fastp at Q25 and MiXCR to the public reads, then kept only in-frame beta chains. Rows merge per CDR3 protein into single entries with the most common DNA and genes. Recorded for this sample are about 830,000 distinct CDR3 sequences; 30% to 35% of them occurred a single time. The ten largest make up roughly 12% of the sample. Comments on this clonotype: Its specific antigen is unknown. No much larger clone exists at a distance of one base, and base qualities are not known.

The CDR1 and CDR2 encoded by the germline V gene (reference sequence) are MNHEY and SMNVEV. Trimming removed 3 bases from V and 8 bases from J; the gene matches leave 7 bases unexplained. Including the terminal cysteine and phenylalanine, the CDR3 comprises 16 residues. Only the CDR3 region is kept as DNA, spanning 48 bases read in frame from base 1. The meaning of the sample's treatment or condition label: in vitro stimulation with specific CMV peptide epitopes to enrich CMV-specific T cells. The V and J genes are TRBV27 and TRBJ1-4; TRBD1 matches 12 bases in the middle. Sample: cultured CD8+ T cells from PBMCs, taken from culture after CMV antigen stimulation. The sequence was obtained from a human donor in good health (CMV status not recorded). Some clones in this sample may be carry-over from other donors' samples. The sequence in DNA is TGTGCCAGCAGTTTTTCCGTCGGGACAGGGGGCGAAAAACTGTTTTTT. It encodes CASSFSVGTGGEKLFF.